The clone carrying this TCR beta chain was seen a handful of times. Its matching antigen is unknown. TCRdb used MiXCR to reprocess the 5' RACE reads, holding one entry per CDR3 protein. This sample has hundreds of thousands of distinct CDR3 sequences, with around 28% found just once. This entry is derived from a study of T-cell memory formation after mild COVID-19. General study findings and limits: Pre-infection memory held some responding clones, suggesting pre-existing cross-reactive T cells responded. Most CD4+ clones that shrank were in CM and EM, while CD8+ ones turned up in EMRA. The authors left the SARS-CoV-2 specificity of second-wave clones peaking on day 37 unconfirmed.

Trimming removed 0 bases at V and 5 bases at J, with 8 bases between. The CDR3 length is 13 residues. Per the germline V gene, CDR1 is SGDLS and CDR2 is YYNGEE. The gene calls are TRBV9 and TRBJ2-5, with D maybe TRBD2 (6 bases). The origin of this receptor is an adult woman who had mild COVID-19 (a few samples of this study predate the infection). Cell type and time point are not known. The sequencing sample was made of PBMCs or a T cell subset sorted from them (not recorded which). CDR3 residues: CASSVGGAETQYF. The CDR3 nucleotides are TGTGCCAGCAGCGTAGGCGGGGCGGAGACCCAGTACTTC.